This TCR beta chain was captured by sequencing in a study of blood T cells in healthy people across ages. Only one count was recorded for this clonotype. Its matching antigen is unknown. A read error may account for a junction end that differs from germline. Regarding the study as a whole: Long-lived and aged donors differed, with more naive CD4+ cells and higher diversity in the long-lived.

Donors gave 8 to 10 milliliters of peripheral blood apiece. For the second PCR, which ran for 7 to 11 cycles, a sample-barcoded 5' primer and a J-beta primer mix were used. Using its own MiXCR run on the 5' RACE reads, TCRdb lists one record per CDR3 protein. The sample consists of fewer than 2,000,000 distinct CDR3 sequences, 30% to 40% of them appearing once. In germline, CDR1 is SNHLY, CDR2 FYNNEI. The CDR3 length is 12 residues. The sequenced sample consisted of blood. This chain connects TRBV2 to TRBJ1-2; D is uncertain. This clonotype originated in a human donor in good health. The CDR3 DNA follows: TGTGCCAGCAGCGAAGTTCCAGGTGGCTACACCTTC. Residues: CASSEVPGGYTF.